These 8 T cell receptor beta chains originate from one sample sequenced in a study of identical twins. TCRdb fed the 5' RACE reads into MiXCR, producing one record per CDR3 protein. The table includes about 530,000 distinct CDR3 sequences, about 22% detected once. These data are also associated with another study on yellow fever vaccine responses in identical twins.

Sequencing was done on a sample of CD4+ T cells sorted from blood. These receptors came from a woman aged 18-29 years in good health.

The CDR3: CASSQGAGLQFF. Here the CDR3 DNA reads TGTGCCAGCAGCCAAGGCGCGGGACTTCAGTTCTTC. V usage is TRBV3-1 and J usage is TRBJ2-1, with a weak D call TRBD2 (6 bases). Trimming took 1 base from V and 13 from J, leaving 11 bases between them. The CDR3 runs 12 residues. CDR1 and CDR2 (germline): LGHDT, YNNKEL (reference sequence).

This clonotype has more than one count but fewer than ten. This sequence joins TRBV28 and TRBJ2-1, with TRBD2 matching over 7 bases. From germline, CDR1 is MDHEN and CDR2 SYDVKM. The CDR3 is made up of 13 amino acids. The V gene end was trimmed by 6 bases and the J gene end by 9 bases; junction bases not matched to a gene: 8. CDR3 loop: CASSRTRHSEQFF. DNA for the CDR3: TGTGCCAGCAGCCGGACTAGGCACAGTGAGCAGTTCTTC.

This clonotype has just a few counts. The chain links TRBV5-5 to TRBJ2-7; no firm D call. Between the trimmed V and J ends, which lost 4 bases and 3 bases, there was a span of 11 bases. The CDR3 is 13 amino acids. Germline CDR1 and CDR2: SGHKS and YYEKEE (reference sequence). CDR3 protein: CASSPNQFYEQYF. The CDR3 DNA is TGTGCCAGCAGCCCAAACCAATTCTACGAGCAGTACTTC. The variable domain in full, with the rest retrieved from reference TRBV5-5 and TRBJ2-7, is DAGVTQSPTHLIKTRGQQVTLRCSPISGHKSVSWYQQVLGQGPQFIFQYYEKEERGRGNFPDRFSARQFPNYSSELNVNALLLGDSALYLCASSPNQFYEQYFGPGTRLTVT.

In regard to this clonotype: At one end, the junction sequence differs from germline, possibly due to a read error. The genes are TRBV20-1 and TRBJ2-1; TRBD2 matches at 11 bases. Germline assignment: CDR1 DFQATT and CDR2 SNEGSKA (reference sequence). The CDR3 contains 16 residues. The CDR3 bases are TGCTGTGCTACCGGGACTAGCGGCCGATCCTACAATGAGCAGTTCTTC. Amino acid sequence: CCATGTSGRSYNEQFF.

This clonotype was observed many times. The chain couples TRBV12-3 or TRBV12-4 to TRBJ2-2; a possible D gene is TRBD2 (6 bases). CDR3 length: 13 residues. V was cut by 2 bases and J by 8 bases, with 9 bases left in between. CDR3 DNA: TGTGCCAGCAGTTTAAAAGGGAGGGGGGAGCTGTTTTTT. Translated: CASSLKGRGELFF.

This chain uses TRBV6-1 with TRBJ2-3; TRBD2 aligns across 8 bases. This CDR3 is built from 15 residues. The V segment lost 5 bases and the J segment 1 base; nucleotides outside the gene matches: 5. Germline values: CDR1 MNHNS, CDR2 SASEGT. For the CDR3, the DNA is TGTGCCAGCAGTCCACTAGCGGTGGGCACAGATACGCAGTATTTT. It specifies CASSPLAVGTDTQYF.

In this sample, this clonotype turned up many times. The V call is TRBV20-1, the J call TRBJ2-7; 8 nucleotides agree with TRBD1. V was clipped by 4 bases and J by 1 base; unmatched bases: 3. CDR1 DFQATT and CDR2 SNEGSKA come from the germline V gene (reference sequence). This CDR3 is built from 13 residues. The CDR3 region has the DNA TGCAGTGCTACGCACAGGGGGTCCTACGAGCAGTACTTC. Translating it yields CSATHRGSYEQYF.

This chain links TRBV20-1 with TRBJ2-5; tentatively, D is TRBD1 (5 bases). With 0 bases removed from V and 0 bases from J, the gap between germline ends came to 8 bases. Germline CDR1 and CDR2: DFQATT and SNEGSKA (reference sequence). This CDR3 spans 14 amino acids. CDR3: CSAREAGYQETQYF. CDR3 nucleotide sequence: TGCAGTGCTAGAGAAGCAGGGTACCAAGAGACCCAGTACTTC.